Below, 5 T cell receptor beta chains from the same sample are listed, as sequenced in a study of cytomegalovirus exposure and HLA in healthy donors. The PCR had 60 Vbeta and 13 Jbeta primers. The assay was immunoSEQ multiplex PCR, and TCRdb's table has in-frame clones only and misses some. The sample has tens of thousands of clones, roughly 80% seen once. The sample comprised PBMCs. These receptors came from a woman aged 35 to 49 in good health and CMV-seropositive.

This clone was recorded a few times. V is TRBV5-1 and J is TRBJ1-1; no definite D call. Between the trimmed V and J ends, which lost 0 bases and 8 bases, there was a span of 14 bases. The CDR3 has 14 amino acids. Germline CDR1 SGHRS, CDR2 YFSETQ. DNA for the CDR3: TGCGCCAGCAGCTTGGTTAGCGGTTCGAGCGAAGCTTTCTTT. It codes for CASSLVSGSSEAFF.

This clone was counted once. The CDR3 loop is CASSYGTGGSQYF. Here the CDR3 DNA reads TGTGCCAGCAGTTACGGGACTGGGGGGTCGCAGTATTTT. V usage is TRBV6-5 and J usage is TRBJ2-3; a possible D gene is TRBD2 (6 bases). The germline V and J ends were trimmed by 2 bases and 10 bases, with 13 bases remaining between them. The V gene's germline CDR1 is MNHEY and CDR2 SVGAGI. The CDR3 sequence is 13 residues long.

The V and J genes are TRBV19 and TRBJ1-2; 8 bases fit TRBD1. Germline V gene sequence: CDR1 LNHDA, CDR2 SQIVND (reference sequence). With 6 bases clipped from V and 8 bases from J, the junction kept 8 bases outside the gene matches. The CDR3 runs to 13 residues. CDR3 in DNA: TGTGCCAGTAGGGGCGACAGGGGAAAAGGCTACACCTTC. This sequence encodes CASRGDRGKGYTF.

There are a few counts of this clone. This sequence joins TRBV7-2 and TRBJ2-7, with D hard to call. The V end was cut by 5 bases, the J end by 6 bases, with 14 bases between. This CDR3 contains 13 residues. Germline V gene sequence: CDR1 SGHTA, CDR2 FQGNSA. DNA of the CDR3: TGTGCCAGCAGCACGATCGAGGCGTTCGAGCAGTACTTC. The encoded protein is CASSTIEAFEQYF.

The chain uses TRBV18 and TRBJ1-5, with 10 bases identical to TRBD1. The germline V gene has CDR1 KGHSH and CDR2 LQKENI. This CDR3 has 17 amino acids. Unmatched junction bases numbered 9, after V lost 3 bases and J lost 4 bases. The CDR3: CASSPVMGTGENQPQHF. DNA for the CDR3: TGTGCCAGCTCACCCGTTATGGGGACAGGGGAAAATCAGCCCCAGCATTTT.